Listed here is a single TCR beta chain. Antigen specificity is unknown. This CDR3 spans 13 amino acids. Per germline, CDR1 MGHRA and CDR2 YSYEKL. Trimming removed 1 base at V and 3 bases at J, with 5 bases between. This sample was taken from a study of shared clonotypes between healthy human individuals. Study information: Used for every donor were three CD4 naive, three CD4 memory, two CD8 naive and one CD8 memory plate. Study-wide findings and caveats: Since donors were few, the genetic and exposure-history diversity represented was limited.

Data came from immunoSEQ multiplex PCR; TCRdb stores just in-frame clones and leaves some out. The repertoire consists of about 2.1 million clones, with 90% to 95% occurring once and the leading ten covering 1.5% to 2%. The naive CD8 subset, CD45RO-negative cells positively selected for CCR7, excluded terminally differentiated effector memory CD45RA+ cells. Sequenced sample: naive CD8+ T cells from PBMCs. The chain carries TRBV4-1 and TRBJ2-3; D unresolved. This TCR was sampled from a man younger than 35 in good health. Some clones in this sample may be carry-over from other donors' samples. CDR3 DNA sequence: TGCGCCAGCAGCCAAGGTGTAACAGATACGCAGTATTTT. Translating gives CASSQGVTDTQYF.